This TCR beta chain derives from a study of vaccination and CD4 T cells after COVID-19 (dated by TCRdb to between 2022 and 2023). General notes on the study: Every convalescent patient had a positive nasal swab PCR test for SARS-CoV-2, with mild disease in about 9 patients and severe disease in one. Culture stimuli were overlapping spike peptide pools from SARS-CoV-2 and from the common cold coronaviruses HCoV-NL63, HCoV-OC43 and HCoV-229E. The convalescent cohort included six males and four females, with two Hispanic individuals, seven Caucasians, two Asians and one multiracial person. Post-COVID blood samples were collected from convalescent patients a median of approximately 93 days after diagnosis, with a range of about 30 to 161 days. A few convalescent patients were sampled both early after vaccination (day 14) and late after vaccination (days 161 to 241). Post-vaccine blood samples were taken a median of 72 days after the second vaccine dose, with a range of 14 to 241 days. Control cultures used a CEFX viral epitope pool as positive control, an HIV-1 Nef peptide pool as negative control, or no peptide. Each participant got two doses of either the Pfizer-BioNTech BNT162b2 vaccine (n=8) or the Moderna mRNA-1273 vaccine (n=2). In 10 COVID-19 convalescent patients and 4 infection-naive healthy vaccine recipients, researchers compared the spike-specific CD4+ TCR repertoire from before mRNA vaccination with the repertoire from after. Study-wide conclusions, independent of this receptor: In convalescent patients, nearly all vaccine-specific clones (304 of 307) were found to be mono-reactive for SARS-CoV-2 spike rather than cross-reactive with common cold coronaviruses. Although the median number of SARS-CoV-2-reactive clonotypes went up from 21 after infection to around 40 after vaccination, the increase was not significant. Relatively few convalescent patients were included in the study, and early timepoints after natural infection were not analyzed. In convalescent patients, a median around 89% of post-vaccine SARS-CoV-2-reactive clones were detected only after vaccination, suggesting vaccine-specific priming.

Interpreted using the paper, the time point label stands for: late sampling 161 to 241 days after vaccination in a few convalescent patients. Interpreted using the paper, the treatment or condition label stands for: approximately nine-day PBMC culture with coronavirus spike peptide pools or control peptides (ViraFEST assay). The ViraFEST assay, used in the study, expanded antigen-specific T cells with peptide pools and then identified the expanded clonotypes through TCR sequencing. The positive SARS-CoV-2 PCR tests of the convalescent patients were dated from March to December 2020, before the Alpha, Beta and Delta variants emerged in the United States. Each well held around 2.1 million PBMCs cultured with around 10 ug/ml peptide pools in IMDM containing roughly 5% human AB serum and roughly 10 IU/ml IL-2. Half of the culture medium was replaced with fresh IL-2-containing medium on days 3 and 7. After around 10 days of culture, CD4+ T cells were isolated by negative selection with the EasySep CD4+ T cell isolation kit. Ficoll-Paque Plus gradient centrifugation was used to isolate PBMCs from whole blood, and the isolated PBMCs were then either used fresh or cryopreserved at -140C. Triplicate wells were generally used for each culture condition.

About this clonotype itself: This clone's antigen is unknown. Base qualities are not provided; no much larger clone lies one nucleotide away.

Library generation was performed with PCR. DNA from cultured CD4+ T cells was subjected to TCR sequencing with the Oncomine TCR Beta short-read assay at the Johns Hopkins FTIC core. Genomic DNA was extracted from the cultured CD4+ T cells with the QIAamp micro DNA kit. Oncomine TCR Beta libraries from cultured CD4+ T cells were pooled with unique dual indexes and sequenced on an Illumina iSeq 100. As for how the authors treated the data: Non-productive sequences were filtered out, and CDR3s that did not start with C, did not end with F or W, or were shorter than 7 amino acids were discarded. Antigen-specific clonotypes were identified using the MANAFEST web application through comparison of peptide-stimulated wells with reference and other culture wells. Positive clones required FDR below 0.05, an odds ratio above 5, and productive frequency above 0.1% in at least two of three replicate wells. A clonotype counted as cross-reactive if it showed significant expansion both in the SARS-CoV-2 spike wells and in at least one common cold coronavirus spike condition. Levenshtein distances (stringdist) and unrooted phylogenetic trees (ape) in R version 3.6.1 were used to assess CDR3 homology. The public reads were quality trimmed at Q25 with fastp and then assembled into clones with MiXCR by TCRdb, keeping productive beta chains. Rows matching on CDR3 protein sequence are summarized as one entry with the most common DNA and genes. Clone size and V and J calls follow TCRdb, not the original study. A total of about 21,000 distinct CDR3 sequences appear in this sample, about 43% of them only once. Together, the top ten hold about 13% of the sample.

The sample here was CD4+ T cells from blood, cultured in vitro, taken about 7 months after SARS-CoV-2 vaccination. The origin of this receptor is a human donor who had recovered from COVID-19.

In nucleotide form, the sequence is TGCAGTGCTGTACTAAGAGACAGGGGTGTCTACGAGCAGTACTTC. This translates into CSAVLRDRGVYEQYF. The rearrangement joined TRBV20-1 to TRBJ2-7; the central 8 bases match TRBD1. The cysteine opens and the phenylalanine closes a CDR3 of 15 amino acids. Only the CDR3 portion is preserved as DNA: 45 bases, with reading frame beginning at the first base. V trim: 5 bases; J trim: 3 bases; unmatched bases: 12. In the germline V gene (reference sequence), CDR1 corresponds to DFQATT and CDR2 to SNEGSKA.